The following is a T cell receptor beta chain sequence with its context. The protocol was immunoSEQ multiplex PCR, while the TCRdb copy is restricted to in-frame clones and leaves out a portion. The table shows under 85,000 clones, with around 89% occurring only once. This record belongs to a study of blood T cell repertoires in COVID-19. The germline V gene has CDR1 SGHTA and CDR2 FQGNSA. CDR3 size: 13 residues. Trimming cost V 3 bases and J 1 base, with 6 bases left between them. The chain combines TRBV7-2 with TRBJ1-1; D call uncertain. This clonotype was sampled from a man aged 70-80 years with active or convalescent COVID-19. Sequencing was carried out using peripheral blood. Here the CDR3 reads CASSFGANTEAFF. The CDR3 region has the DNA TGTGCCAGCAGCTTCGGAGCGAACACTGAAGCTTTCTTT.